The rows below give T cell receptor beta chains drawn from one sample of a study of neurological immune-mediated disorders. TCRdb re-derived calls from the 5' RACE reads in MiXCR, one entry per CDR3 protein. Of around 53,000 distinct CDR3 sequences in the sample, roughly 8.4% were seen once. Source material: PBMCs. The receptors stem from a woman aged 40 to 49 in good health. CDR3s include the opening cysteine and the closing phenylalanine or tryptophan. A D gene is named only where the DNA matches it firmly. Size is stated for part of the rows, as once, few or many counts, or as a class when the clone is expanded.

>TRBV4-3|-|many|TRBJ2-7
CASSQFVSSYEQYF
TGCGCCAGCAGCCAATTTGTCAGCTCCTACGAGCAGTACTTC
>TRBV10-1|TRBD2|many|TRBJ2-1
CASSGLAGGEQFF
TGCGCCAGCAGTGGCCTAGCGGGAGGGGAGCAGTTCTTC
>TRBV12-3/TRBV12-4|-|many|TRBJ1-1
CASTQRRAEAFF
TGTGCCAGCACCCAACGGAGGGCTGAAGCTTTCTTT
>TRBV7-2|-|many|TRBJ2-1
CASSLFFQLSYNEQFF
TGTGCCAGCAGCTTATTTTTCCAACTCTCCTACAATGAGCAGTTCTTC
>TRBV20-1|TRBD1|many|TRBJ1-1
CSPTGSWYTEAFF
TGCAGTCCGACAGGGAGTTGGTACACTGAAGCTTTCTTT
>TRBV20-1|TRBD1|many|TRBJ1-4
CSARPGQGAYGTNEKLFF
TGCAGTGCTAGACCGGGACAGGGGGCTTATGGGACTAATGAAAAACTGTTTTTT
>TRBV20-1|-|many|TRBJ1-6
CSARDRGAPTYNSPLHF
TGCAGTGCCCGAGATAGGGGGGCCCCAACCTATAATTCACCCCTCCACTTT
>TRBV10-3|-|many|TRBJ2-2
CAISGHESTRGTGELFF
TGTGCCATCAGTGGGCACGAATCTACCCGGGGCACCGGGGAGCTGTTTTTT
>TRBV18|TRBD2|many|TRBJ2-2
CASSPPSGGLPGELFF
TGTGCCAGCTCACCACCTAGCGGGGGCCTCCCCGGGGAGCTGTTTTTT
>TRBV2|-|many|TRBJ2-7
CASSESGLTAHEQYF
TGTGCCAGCAGTGAATCCGGCCTCACGGCCCACGAGCAGTACTTC
>TRBV5-1|-|many|TRBJ2-7
CASSGGSSYEQYF
TGCGCCAGCAGCGGCGGCAGCTCCTACGAGCAGTACTTC
>TRBV7-8|TRBD2|-|TRBJ2-4
CASSLGSGTNIQYF
TGTGCCAGCAGCTTAGGTAGCGGGACGAACATTCAGTACTTC
>TRBV4-1|-|many|TRBJ2-2
CASSPTGENTGELFF
TGCGCCAGCAGCCCCACCGGGGAAAACACCGGGGAGCTGTTTTTT
>TRBV11-1|TRBD1|many|TRBJ1-1
CASSRDRGHRIVSEAFF
TGTGCCAGCAGCCGGGACAGGGGACATCGAATAGTCTCTGAAGCTTTCTTT
>TRBV10-3|TRBD1|many|TRBJ2-7
CAITPGQGTTTSYEQYF
TGTGCCATCACTCCGGGACAGGGAACTACCACCTCCTACGAGCAGTACTTC
>TRBV27|TRBD2|many|TRBJ2-3
CASSLFLAGGGTDTQYF
TGTGCCAGCAGTTTATTCCTAGCGGGGGGGGGCACAGATACGCAGTATTTT
>TRBV12-3/TRBV12-4|-|many|TRBJ1-1
CASSLGEGDEAFF
TGTGCCAGCAGTCTCGGGGAGGGGGATGAAGCTTTCTTT
>TRBV7-2|TRBD1|many|TRBJ2-7
CASSLGAVARTGGEQYF
TGTGCCAGCAGCTTAGGTGCCGTGGCACGGACAGGGGGCGAGCAGTACTTC
>TRBV6-5|-|many|TRBJ2-2
CASRQLSEFGGELFF
TGTGCCAGCAGACAGTTAAGCGAGTTCGGCGGGGAGCTGTTTTTT
>TRBV20-1|-|many|TRBJ2-7
CSAREPRAGRLEQYF
TGCAGTGCTAGAGAACCGCGTGCGGGGAGACTCGAGCAGTACTTC
>TRBV3-1|TRBD1|few|TRBJ1-2
CASSQDLGQGRSYGYTF
TGTGCCAGCAGCCAAGATCTCGGACAGGGGAGGAGCTATGGCTACACCTTC
>TRBV12-3/TRBV12-4|-|many|TRBJ1-1
CASTKDGGNTEAFF
TGTGCCAGCACTAAAGACGGCGGGAACACTGAAGCTTTCTTT
>TRBV9|-|many|TRBJ1-3
CASSASPGGFRNTIYF
TGTGCCAGCAGCGCTTCCCCGGGGGGGTTTCGAAACACCATATATTTT
>TRBV5-1|TRBD1|many|TRBJ2-2
CASLSEGAPLGELFF
TGCGCCAGCTTATCCGAGGGGGCCCCCCTCGGGGAGCTGTTTTTT
>TRBV20-1|-|many|TRBJ1-1
CSAPRQGQPNTEAFF
TGCAGTGCTCCGCGTCAGGGTCAGCCGAACACTGAAGCTTTCTTT
>TRBV3-1|-|-|TRBJ1-1
CASRGQHLMNTEAFF
TGTGCCAGCAGGGGACAACATTTAATGAACACTGAGGCTTTCTTT
>TRBV4-3|-|-|TRBJ2-3
CASSPPDTDTQYF
TGCGCCAGCAGCCCCCCCGACACAGATACGCAGTATTTT
>TRBV18|TRBD2|many|TRBJ2-3
CASSPSVLSGRPTDTQYF
TGTGCCAGCTCACCCTCGGTCCTTAGCGGGAGACCAACAGATACGCAGTATTTT
>TRBV4-3|-|many|TRBJ2-7
CASSQELGNYEQYF
TGCGCCAGCAGCCAAGAACTAGGCAACTACGAGCAGTACTTC
>TRBV7-8|TRBD1|many|TRBJ1-3
CASSLAAQGSSGNTIYF
TGTGCCAGCAGCTTAGCAGCACAGGGGAGCTCTGGAAACACCATATATTTT
>TRBV19|-|many|TRBJ2-7
CASRPRTAGGYEQYF
TGTGCCAGTAGGCCCAGGACTGCAGGAGGCTACGAGCAGTACTTC
>TRBV7-2|-|many|TRBJ1-2
CASSLAGATYGYTF
TGTGCCAGCAGCTTAGCAGGGGCCACCTATGGCTACACCTTC
>TRBV9|TRBD1|-|TRBJ1-2
CASSVEPQGGGGYGYTF
TGTGCCAGCAGCGTAGAACCCCAAGGAGGGGGCGGCTATGGCTACACCTTC
>TRBV20-1|TRBD2|-|TRBJ2-1
CSADGLAGGTNEQFF
TGCAGTGCAGACGGACTAGCGGGAGGGACCAATGAGCAGTTCTTC
>TRBV5-5|-|-|TRBJ2-6
CASSLMVGANVLTF
TGTGCCAGCAGCCTAATGGTAGGGGCCAACGTCCTGACTTTC
>TRBV29-1|-|many|TRBJ1-1
CSVGVRANTEAFF
TGCAGCGTTGGTGTCAGGGCTAACACTGAAGCTTTCTTT
>TRBV3-1|TRBD1|many|TRBJ1-4
CASSPRRTGNEKLFF
TGTGCCAGCAGCCCACGGAGGACAGGGAACGAAAAACTGTTTTTT
>TRBV12-3/TRBV12-4|-|-|TRBJ2-5
CASSQWVSQETQYF
TGTGCCAGCAGCCAGTGGGTCTCACAAGAGACCCAGTACTTC
>TRBV10-2|-|many|TRBJ1-5
CASGRSSGRENQPQHF
TGCGCCAGCGGTCGGAGCTCAGGGAGGGAGAATCAGCCCCAGCATTTT
>TRBV7-2|TRBD1|many|TRBJ2-7
CASSTPGGQGYEQYF
TGTGCCAGCAGCACCCCTGGGGGACAGGGCTACGAGCAGTACTTC
>TRBV15|-|many|TRBJ2-7
CATGARGPSYEQYF
TGTGCCACGGGGGCCAGGGGACCATCCTACGAGCAGTACTTC
>TRBV7-8|-|many|TRBJ2-3
CASSSRRLTGASDTQYF
TGTGCCAGCAGCTCCAGACGCCTGACAGGAGCGTCAGATACGCAGTATTTT
>TRBV30|-|-|TRBJ2-7
CAWSWTPFNEQYF
TGTGCCTGGAGTTGGACCCCCTTCAACGAGCAGTACTTC
>TRBV7-2|TRBD2|many|TRBJ2-7
CASSSGGGSREQYF
TGTGCCAGCAGCTCCGGGGGGGGTTCGAGGGAGCAGTACTTC
>TRBV10-3|TRBD1|-|TRBJ1-1
CAISDLDRGLAEAFF
TGTGCCATCAGTGATCTGGACAGGGGATTGGCTGAAGCTTTCTTT
>TRBV20-1|-|many|TRBJ2-5
CSARDLAGGETQYF
TGCAGTGCTAGAGATCTGGCGGGCGGGGAGACCCAGTACTTC
>TRBV4-1|-|-|TRBJ2-5
CASSYLRGPQETQYF
TGCGCCAGCAGTTACTTGCGGGGGCCACAAGAGACCCAGTACTTC
>TRBV9|TRBD2|many|TRBJ2-2
CASSVRGAGVHTGELFF
TGTGCCAGCAGCGTGAGGGGAGCGGGAGTCCACACCGGGGAGCTGTTTTTT
>TRBV4-2|-|many|TRBJ1-3
CASSPLKGGAGNTIYF
TGTGCCAGCAGCCCCCTAAAAGGGGGAGCTGGAAACACCATATATTTT
>TRBV5-1|-|many|TRBJ2-7
CASRSSDYEQYF
TGCGCCAGCCGCTCGTCGGACTACGAGCAGTACTTC